A single sample is the source of the 14 T cell receptor beta chains below, sequenced in a study of T cells in Graves' hyperthyroidism and ophthalmopathy. RNA transcripts gave rise to amplified TCR beta CDR3 regions. During a first-round RT-PCR of the TCR CDR3, the HTBI primer set was used. Each CDR3 protein is one row after TCRdb ran MiXCR on the multiplex PCR reads. The sample records hundreds of thousands of distinct CDR3 sequences, approximately 14% being singletons. The sequencing input was blood. The source is a woman in her 50s with Graves' ophthalmopathy.

The V gene is TRBV6-1, the J gene TRBJ2-1, with 8 bases lining up with TRBD1. The V and J ends lost 6 bases and 12 bases, in that order; junction bases with no gene match: 7. The CDR3 has 12 residues. Germline V gives CDR1 MNHNS, CDR2 SASEGT. CDR3 in amino acids: CASSLGGTGQFF. The CDR3 DNA reads as TGTGCCAGCAGCCTGGGTGGGACAGGGCAGTTCTTC.

The rearrangement joins TRBV5-4 to TRBJ2-3; weak D call: TRBD1 (6 bases). The CDR3 runs to 14 residues. The germline gives CDR1 SGHNT, CDR2 YYREEE (reference sequence). V was trimmed by 4 bases and J by 1 base, leaving 10 bases between them. The DNA of the CDR3 is TGTGCCAGCAGCCCGGACAGCGGCACAGATACGCAGTATTTT. This gives the protein CASSPDSGTDTQYF. The full variable domain, with the rest looked up from reference TRBV5-4 and TRBJ2-3, is ETGVTQSPTHLIKTRGQQVTLRCSSQSGHNTVSWYQQALGQGPQFIFQYYREEENGRGNFPPRFSGLQFPNYSSELNVNALELDDSALYLCASSPDSGTDTQYFGPGTRLTVL.

This clonotype came up many times. This chain uses TRBV7-2 with TRBJ1-2, with D unclear. V lost 1 base and J 7 bases, leaving 7 bases between the germline ends. The CDR3 has 12 residues. Germline V CDR1 and CDR2: SGHTA, FQGNSA. Here the CDR3 reads CASSLDLGGYTF. The DNA for the CDR3 is TGTGCCAGCAGCTTAGATCTGGGTGGCTACACCTTC. The full variable domain, completed using reference TRBV7-2 and TRBJ1-2, is GAGVSQSPSNKVTEKGKDVELRCDPISGHTALYWYRQSLGQGLEFLIYFQGNSAPDKSGLPSDRFSAERTGGSVSTLTIQRTQQEDSAVYLCASSLDLGGYTFGSGTRLTVV.

The CDR3, as DNA: TGTGCCAGCAGGGCCCCCTACGAGCAGTACTTC. Amino acids: CASRAPYEQYF. This chain joins TRBV28 and TRBJ2-7; D is unresolved. This CDR3 is 11 amino acids long. Deletions cut 6 bases from V and 2 bases from J, with 5 bases between. CDR1 is MDHEN and CDR2 is SYDVKM in the germline V gene.

This clonotype occurred a few times. The chain joins TRBV4-3 to TRBJ2-7; a possible D gene is TRBD2 (5 bases). Trimming removed 1 base from V and 6 bases from J, with 16 bases in between. The CDR3 runs to 15 residues. Looked up from germline, CDR1 is LGHNA and CDR2 is YSLEER. The CDR3 here is CASSQVATISGEQYF. In nucleotides, the CDR3 is TGCGCCAGCAGCCAAGTCGCGACTATCTCTGGCGAGCAGTACTTC.

This clonotype came up a few times. The V and J genes are TRBV14 and TRBJ2-7, with 7 positions matching TRBD1. The CDR3 contains 15 residues. Germline values: CDR1 SGHDN, CDR2 FVKESK. V dropped 1 base and J dropped 3; count of bases not matched to a gene: 6. The CDR3 DNA follows: TGTGCCAGCAGCCAAGGCCAGACAGGGTTCTACGAGCAGTACTTC. It is translated as CASSQGQTGFYEQYF.

The chain uses TRBV6-1 and TRBJ1-5, with D perhaps TRBD1 (5 bases). CDR1 MNHNS and CDR2 SASEGT come from the germline V gene. Trimming removed 6 bases from V and 9 bases from J, with 12 bases in between. The CDR3 has 12 residues. CDR3 amino acids: CASRIGTSPQHF. CDR3 nucleotide sequence: TGTGCCAGCAGGATCGGGACTTCGCCCCAGCATTTT.

Details on this clonotype: Just one base apart from a much larger clone, this may be a read error. The rearrangement joins TRBV29-1 to TRBJ2-5, with D hard to call. From germline, CDR1 is SQVTM and CDR2 ANQGSEA. V was cut by 1 base and J by 11 bases, with 14 bases left in between. This CDR3 has 12 residues. CDR3 in amino acids: CSVEGALEIQYF. The CDR3 bases are TGCAGCGTTGAAGGGGCCCTGGAAATTCAGTACTTC.

Ten or more counts support this clonotype. The chain recombines TRBV7-2 with TRBJ2-1; the D gene is possibly TRBD2 (6 bases). V lost 5 bases and J 3 bases, leaving 8 bases between the germline ends. The CDR3 has 13 residues. Looked up from germline, CDR1 is SGHTA and CDR2 is FQGNSA. The CDR3: CASSQGLYNEQFF. CDR3 bases: TGTGCCAGCAGCCAGGGACTCTACAATGAGCAGTTCTTC.

This clonotype has a count of ten or more. The chain couples TRBV9 to TRBJ2-1, with 12 bases matching TRBD2. Germline V CDR1 and CDR2: SGDLS, YYNGEE. This CDR3 comprises 16 residues. The ends lost 3 bases at V and 3 bases at J; junction bases unmatched: 4. This CDR3 reads CASSGGLAGNYNEQFF. The DNA for the CDR3 is TGTGCCAGCAGCGGAGGACTAGCGGGGAACTACAATGAGCAGTTCTTC.

The table lists this clonotype with many counts. The chain joins TRBV20-1 to TRBJ2-2; D possibly matches TRBD1 or TRBD2 (5 bases each). V was cut by 6 bases and J by 3 bases, with 14 bases left in between. The CDR3 spans 14 residues. Looked up from germline, CDR1 is DFQATT and CDR2 is SNEGSKA (reference sequence). The CDR3 loop is CSADRGRDTGELFF. CDR3 bases: TGCAGTGCAGACCGGGGACGGGACACCGGGGAGCTGTTTTTT.

This clonotype was seen a few times. The chain has TRBV10-3 and TRBJ1-1; D not certain. The V and J ends lost 8 bases and 5 bases respectively, with 12 bases between them. Germline CDR1 and CDR2: ENHRY and SYGVKD. There are 12 residues in the CDR3. DNA for the CDR3: TGTGCCATCGCTATAGGAGGGACTGAAGCTTTCTTT. Encoded protein: CAIAIGGTEAFF.

This clonotype was observed at least ten times. The chain joins TRBV11-2 to TRBJ2-5; TRBD2 aligns across 8 bases. V dropped 1 base and J dropped 7; count of bases not matched to a gene: 11. Germline CDR1 is SGHAT and CDR2 is FQNNGV. The CDR3 extends over 16 amino acids. This chain's CDR3 is CASSLGGQREKGTQYF. The CDR3 DNA sequence: TGTGCCAGCAGCTTAGGAGGCCAGCGGGAGAAAGGGACCCAGTACTTC.

The chain is built from TRBV25-1 and TRBJ2-7, with 10 bases aligning to TRBD2. CDR1 and CDR2 from the germline V gene are MGHDK and SYGVNS. This CDR3 spans 15 amino acids. The V segment lost 4 bases and the J segment 5 bases; nucleotides outside the gene matches: 8. CDR3 sequence: CASSVSSGRPHEQYF. Written as DNA, the CDR3 is TGTGCCAGCAGTGTAAGTAGCGGGAGGCCCCACGAGCAGTACTTC.